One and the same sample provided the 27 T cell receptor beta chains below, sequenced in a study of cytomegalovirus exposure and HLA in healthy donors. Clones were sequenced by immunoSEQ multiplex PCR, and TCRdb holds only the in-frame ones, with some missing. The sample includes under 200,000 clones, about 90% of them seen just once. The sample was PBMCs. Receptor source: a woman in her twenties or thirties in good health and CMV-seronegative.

CDR3 nucleotide sequence: TGTGCCAGCAGCGTAGCCGGGTACGGTGAAGCTTTCTTT. Amino acid sequence: CASSVAGYGEAFF. This chain links TRBV9 with TRBJ1-1; D not certain. V was shortened by 0 bases and J by 7 bases, with 10 bases between the two germline ends. This CDR3 has 13 residues. The germline V gene has CDR1 SGDLS and CDR2 YYNGEE.

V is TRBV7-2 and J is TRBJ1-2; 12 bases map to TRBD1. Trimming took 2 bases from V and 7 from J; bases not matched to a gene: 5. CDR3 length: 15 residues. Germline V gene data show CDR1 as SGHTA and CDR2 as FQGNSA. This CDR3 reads CASSLLGQGAGGYTF. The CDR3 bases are TGTGCCAGCAGCTTACTGGGACAGGGGGCCGGTGGCTACACCTTC.

The CDR3 DNA sequence: TGTGCCAGCTCACTAAGACAGGGGAGTACAGATACGCAGTATTTT. It is translated as CASSLRQGSTDTQYF. The V call is TRBV18, the J call TRBJ2-3, with 8 bases fitting TRBD1. CDR1 KGHSH and CDR2 LQKENI come from the germline V gene. The CDR3 extends over 15 amino acids. Trimming took 4 bases from V and 3 from J; bases not matched to a gene: 6.

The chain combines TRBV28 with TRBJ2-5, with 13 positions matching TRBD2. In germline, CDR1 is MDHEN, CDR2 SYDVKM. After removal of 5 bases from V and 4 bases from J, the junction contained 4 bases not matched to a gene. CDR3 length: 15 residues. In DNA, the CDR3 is TGTGCCAGCAGTGTCGGACTAGCGGGAGCAGAGACCCAGTACTTC. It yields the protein CASSVGLAGAETQYF.

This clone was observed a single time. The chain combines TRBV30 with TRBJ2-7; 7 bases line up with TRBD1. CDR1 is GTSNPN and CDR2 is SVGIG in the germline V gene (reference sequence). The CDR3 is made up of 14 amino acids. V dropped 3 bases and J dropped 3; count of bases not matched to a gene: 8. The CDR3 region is CAWRSPDRVYEQYF. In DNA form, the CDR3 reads TGTGCCTGGAGATCTCCAGACAGGGTCTACGAGCAGTACTTC.

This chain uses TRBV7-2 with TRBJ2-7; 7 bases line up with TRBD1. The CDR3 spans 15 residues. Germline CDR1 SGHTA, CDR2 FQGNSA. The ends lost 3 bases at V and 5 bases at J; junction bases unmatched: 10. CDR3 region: CASSLGPTGSHEQYF. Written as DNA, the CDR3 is TGTGCCAGCAGCTTGGGGCCGACAGGGTCCCACGAGCAGTACTTC.

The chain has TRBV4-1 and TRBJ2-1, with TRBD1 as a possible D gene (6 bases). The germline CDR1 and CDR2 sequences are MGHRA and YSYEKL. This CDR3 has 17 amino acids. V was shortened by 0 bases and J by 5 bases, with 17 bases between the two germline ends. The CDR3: CASSQESGGQINNEQFF. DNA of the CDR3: TGCGCCAGCAGCCAAGAATCGGGCGGACAGATAAACAATGAGCAGTTCTTC.

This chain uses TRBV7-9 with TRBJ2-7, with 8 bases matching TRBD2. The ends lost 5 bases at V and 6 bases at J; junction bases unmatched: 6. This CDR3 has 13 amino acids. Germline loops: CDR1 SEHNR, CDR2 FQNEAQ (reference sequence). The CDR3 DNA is TGTGCCAGCAGCCCCCCCGGGGGGGTCGAGCAGTACTTC. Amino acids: CASSPPGGVEQYF.

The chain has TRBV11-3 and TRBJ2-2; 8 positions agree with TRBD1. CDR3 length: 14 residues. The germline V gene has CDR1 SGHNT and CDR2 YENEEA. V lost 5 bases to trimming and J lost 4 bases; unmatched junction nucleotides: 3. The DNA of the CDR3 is TGTGCCAGCAGCGCCGACAGGGGCACCGGGGAGCTGTTTTTT. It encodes CASSADRGTGELFF.

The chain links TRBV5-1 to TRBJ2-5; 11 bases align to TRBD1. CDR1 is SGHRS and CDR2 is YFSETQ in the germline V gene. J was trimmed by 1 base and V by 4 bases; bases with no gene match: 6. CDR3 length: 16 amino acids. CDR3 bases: TGCGCCAGCAGCCCAGGGACAGGGGGACCCCAAGAGACCCAGTACTTC. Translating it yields CASSPGTGGPQETQYF.

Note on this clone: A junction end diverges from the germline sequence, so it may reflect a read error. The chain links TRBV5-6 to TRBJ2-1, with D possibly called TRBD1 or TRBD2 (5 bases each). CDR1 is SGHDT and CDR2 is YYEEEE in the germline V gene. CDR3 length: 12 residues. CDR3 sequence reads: CASSSGPNGQFF. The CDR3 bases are TGTGCCAGCAGCTCGGGACCGAATGGGCAGTTCTTC. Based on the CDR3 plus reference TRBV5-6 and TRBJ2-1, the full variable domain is DAGVTQSPTHLIKTRGQQVTLRCSPKSGHDTVSWYQQALGQGPQFIFQYYEEEERQRGNFPDRFSGHQFPNYSSELNVNALLLGDSALYLCASSSGPNGQFFGPGTRLTVL.

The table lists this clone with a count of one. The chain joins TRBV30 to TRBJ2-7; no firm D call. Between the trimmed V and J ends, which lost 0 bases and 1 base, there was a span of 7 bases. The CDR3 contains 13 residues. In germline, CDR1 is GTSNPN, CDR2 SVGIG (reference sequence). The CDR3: CAWSVGFSYEQYF. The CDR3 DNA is TGTGCCTGGAGTGTTGGTTTTTCCTACGAGCAGTACTTC.

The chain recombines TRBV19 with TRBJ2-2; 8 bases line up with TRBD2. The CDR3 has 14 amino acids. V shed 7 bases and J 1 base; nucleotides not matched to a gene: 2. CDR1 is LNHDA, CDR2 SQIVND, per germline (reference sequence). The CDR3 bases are TGTGCCAGTACCACTAGCGGGAACACCGGGGAGCTGTTTTTT. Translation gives CASTTSGNTGELFF.

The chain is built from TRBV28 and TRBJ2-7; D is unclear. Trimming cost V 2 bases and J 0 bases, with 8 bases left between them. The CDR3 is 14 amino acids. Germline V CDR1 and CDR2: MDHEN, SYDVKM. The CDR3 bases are TGTGCCAGCAGTTTAGCGGCACCCTCCTACGAGCAGTACTTC. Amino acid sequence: CASSLAAPSYEQYF.

CDR3 sequence reads: CASSEARGGPQHF. The DNA for the CDR3 is TGTGCCAGCAGTGAAGCACGGGGAGGGCCCCAGCATTTT. The rearrangement joins TRBV2 to TRBJ1-5; D is unresolved. The CDR3 runs to 13 residues. Between the trimmed V and J ends, which lost 0 bases and 9 bases, there was a span of 9 bases. CDR1 is SNHLY and CDR2 is FYNNEI in the germline V gene.

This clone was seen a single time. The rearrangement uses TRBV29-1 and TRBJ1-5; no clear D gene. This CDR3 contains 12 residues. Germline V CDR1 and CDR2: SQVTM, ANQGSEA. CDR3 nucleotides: TGCAGTTACGGGGTCGGCAATCAGCCCCAGCATTTT. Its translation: CSYGVGNQPQHF.

CDR3 residues: CASSTQLAGAFGEQFF. The CDR3 nucleotides read TGCGCCAGCAGCACCCAACTAGCGGGAGCTTTTGGTGAGCAGTTCTTC. V and J are TRBV4-3 and TRBJ2-1, with TRBD2 matching over 11 bases. Trimming cost V 5 bases and J 9 bases; bases outside gene matches: 12. The CDR3 extends over 16 amino acids. CDR1 LGHNA and CDR2 YSLEER come from the germline V gene.

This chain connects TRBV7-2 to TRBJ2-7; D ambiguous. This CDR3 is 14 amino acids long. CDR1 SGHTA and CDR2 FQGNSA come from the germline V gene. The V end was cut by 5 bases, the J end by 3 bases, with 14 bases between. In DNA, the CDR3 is TGTGCCAGCAGCCTACCATCGAGGAACTACGAGCAGTACTTC. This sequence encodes CASSLPSRNYEQYF.

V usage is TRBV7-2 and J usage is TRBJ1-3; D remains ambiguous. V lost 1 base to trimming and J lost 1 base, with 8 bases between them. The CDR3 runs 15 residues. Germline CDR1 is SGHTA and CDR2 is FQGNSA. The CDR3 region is CASSLVNFSGNTIYF. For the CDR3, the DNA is TGTGCCAGCAGCTTAGTAAATTTTTCTGGAAACACCATATATTTT.

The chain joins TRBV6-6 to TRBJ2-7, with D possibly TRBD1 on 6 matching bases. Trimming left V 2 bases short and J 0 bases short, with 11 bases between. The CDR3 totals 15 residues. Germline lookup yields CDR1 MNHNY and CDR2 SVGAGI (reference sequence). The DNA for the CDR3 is TGTGCCAGCAGTTACGGGGGCGGAACCTCCTACGAGCAGTACTTC. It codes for CASSYGGGTSYEQYF.

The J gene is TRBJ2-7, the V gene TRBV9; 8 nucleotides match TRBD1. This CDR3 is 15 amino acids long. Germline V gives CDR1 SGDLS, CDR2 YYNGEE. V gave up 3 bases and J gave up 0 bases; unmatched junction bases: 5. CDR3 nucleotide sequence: TGTGCCAGCAGCGACGGACAGGGTTCCTCCTACGAGCAGTACTTC. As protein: CASSDGQGSSYEQYF.

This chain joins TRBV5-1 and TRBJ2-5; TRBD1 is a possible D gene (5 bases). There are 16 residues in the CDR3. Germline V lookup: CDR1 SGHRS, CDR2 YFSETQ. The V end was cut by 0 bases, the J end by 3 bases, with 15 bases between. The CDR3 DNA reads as TGCGCCAGCAGCTTGGTGACGTTGGCGACAGAAGAGACCCAGTACTTC. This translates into CASSLVTLATEETQYF.

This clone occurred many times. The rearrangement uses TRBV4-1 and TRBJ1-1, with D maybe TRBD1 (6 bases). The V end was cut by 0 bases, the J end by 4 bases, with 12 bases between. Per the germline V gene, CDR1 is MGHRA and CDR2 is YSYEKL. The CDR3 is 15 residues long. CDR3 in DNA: TGCGCCAGCAGCCAAGATGGCAGGGGAGGCACTGAAGCTTTCTTT. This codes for CASSQDGRGGTEAFF.

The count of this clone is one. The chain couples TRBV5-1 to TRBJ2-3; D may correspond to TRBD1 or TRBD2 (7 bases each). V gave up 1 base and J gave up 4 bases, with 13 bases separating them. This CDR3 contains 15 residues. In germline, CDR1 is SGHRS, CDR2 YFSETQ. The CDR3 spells CASSLRQGGADTQYF. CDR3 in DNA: TGCGCCAGCAGCTTGCGTCAGGGGGGGGCAGATACGCAGTATTTT.

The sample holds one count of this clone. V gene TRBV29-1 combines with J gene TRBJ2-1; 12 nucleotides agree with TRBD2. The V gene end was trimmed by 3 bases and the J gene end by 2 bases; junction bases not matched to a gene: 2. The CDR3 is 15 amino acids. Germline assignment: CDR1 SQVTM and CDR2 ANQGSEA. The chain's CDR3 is CSVDTSGGTYNEQFF. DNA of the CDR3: TGCAGCGTTGATACTAGCGGGGGGACCTACAATGAGCAGTTCTTC.

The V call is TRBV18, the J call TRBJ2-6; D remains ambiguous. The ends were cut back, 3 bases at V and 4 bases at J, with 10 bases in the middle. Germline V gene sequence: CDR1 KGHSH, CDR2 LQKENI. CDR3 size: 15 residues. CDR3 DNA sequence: TGTGCCAGCTCACCTGACCAGGCCGGGGCCAACGTCCTGACTTTC. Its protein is CASSPDQAGANVLTF.

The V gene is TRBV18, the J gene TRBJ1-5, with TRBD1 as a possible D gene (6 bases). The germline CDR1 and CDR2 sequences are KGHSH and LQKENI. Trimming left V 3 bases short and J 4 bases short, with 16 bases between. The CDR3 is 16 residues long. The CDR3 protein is CASSPGSGVGNQPQHF. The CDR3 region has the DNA TGTGCCAGCTCACCCGGTTCAGGGGTTGGAAATCAGCCCCAGCATTTT.